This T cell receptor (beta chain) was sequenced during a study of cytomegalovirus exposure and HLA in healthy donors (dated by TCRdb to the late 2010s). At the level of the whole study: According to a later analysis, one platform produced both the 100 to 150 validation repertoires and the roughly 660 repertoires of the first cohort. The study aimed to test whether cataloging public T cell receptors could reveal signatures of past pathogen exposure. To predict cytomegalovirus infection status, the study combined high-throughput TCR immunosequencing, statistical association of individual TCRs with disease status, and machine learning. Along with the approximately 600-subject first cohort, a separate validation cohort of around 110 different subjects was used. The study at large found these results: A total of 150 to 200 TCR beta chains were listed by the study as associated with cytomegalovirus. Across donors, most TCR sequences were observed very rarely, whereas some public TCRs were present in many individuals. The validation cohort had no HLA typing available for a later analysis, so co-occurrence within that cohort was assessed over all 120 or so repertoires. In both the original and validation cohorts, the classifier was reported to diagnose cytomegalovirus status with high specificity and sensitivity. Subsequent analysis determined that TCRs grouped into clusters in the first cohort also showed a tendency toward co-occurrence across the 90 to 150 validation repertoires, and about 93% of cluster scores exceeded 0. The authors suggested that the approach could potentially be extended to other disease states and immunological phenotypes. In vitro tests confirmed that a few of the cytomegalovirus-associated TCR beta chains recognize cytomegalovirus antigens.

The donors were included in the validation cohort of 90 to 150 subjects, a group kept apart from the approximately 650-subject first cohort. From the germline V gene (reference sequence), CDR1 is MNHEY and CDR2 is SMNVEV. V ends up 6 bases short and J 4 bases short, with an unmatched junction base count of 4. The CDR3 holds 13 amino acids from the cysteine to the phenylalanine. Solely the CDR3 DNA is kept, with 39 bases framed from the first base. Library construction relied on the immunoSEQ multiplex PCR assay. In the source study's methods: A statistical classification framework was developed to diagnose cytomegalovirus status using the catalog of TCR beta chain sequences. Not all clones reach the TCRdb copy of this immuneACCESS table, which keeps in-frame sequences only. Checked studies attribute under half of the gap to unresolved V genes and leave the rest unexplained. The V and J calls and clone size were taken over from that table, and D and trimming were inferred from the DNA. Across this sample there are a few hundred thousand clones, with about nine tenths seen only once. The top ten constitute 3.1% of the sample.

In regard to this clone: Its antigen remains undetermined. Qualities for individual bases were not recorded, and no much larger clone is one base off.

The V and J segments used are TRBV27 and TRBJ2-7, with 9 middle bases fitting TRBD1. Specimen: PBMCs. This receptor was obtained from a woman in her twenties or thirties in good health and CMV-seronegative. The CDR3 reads CASSAGTGYEQYF. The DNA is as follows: TGTGCCAGCAGCGCCGGGACAGGGTACGAGCAGTACTTC.